Here is one TCR beta chain with its context. It has no known antigen specificity. The input lacks base qualities; no much larger clone sits a single base away. This specimen's time point label, interpreted: approximately 2 years on ibrutinib. For TCR beta library preparation, 1.5 to 2.5 micrograms of genomic DNA was extracted from cryopreserved PBMCs. Longitudinal blood samples from CLL patients on ibrutinib monotherapy were analyzed using high-throughput TCR beta sequencing. The patients were enrolled in a single-center, open-label phase 2 trial of ibrutinib monotherapy. On a MiSeq, deep resolution sequencing aimed for a depth between 1 in 1 million and 1 in 200,000 T cells, with each clonotype covered approximately 9.8x on average. TCR beta libraries were generated with the immunoSEQ hsTCRB Kit. Regarding the original processing steps: The data were analyzed with ImmunoSEQ Analyzer and ImmunoSEQ Data Assistant, and V, D and J gene assignments followed IMGT definitions. Clonality, with values ranging from 0 to 1, was calculated as one minus the normalized Shannon entropy of productive rearrangement frequencies. Public clonotype analysis was restricted to overrepresented clonotypes comprising at least 0.05% of each patient's repertoire. Around 14 repertoires from age-matched healthy donors, obtained from immuneACCESS, served as clonality controls. Imported from immuneACCESS, the table was reduced by TCRdb to in-frame sequences with V and J called. These copies leave out some clones; in studies compared against another copy, an unresolved V gene accounts for under half, and the cause of the remainder is not known. V and J calls and clone size are copied from that table; D and trimming were computed from the DNA. This sample comprises 40,000 or so clones, just over 65% of them detected only once. The top ten constitute roughly a fifth of the sample.

This sample was taken from a study of cytotoxic CD8 clonotypes in ibrutinib-treated CLL (dated by TCRdb to the early 2020s). The study in broad terms: The cohort had 11 relapsed/refractory and roughly 15 treatment-naive patients; 17 to 18 were IGHV unmutated. Responses were partial in 25 or so patients and complete in 2; after median about 68 months follow-up, some 15 stayed in remission and roughly twelve progressed. Response samples were obtained after a median of about 13 months of treatment, with a range of roughly 6 to 36 months. An average of roughly 270,000 productive templates and 80,000 to 100,000 productive rearrangements was obtained per sample. Longitudinal samples were available for 26 of the 86 trial participants. Cryopreserved peripheral blood mononuclear cells were obtained before treatment, at response, and at either sustained remission or disease progression. Every sample from remission and from progressive disease was obtained while the patients were still on ibrutinib.

Study-level results and caveats: Public clonotypes were rare and either contracted or stayed stable during treatment, and the rise in clonality at ibrutinib response reflected the expansion of private clonotypes. Sustained-remission and progressing patients did not have matched sampling times, and lymph node repertoires were not examined. At ibrutinib response clonality went up, during sustained remission it held steady, and at progression it dropped back toward baseline. Baseline clonality exceeded that of age-matched healthy donors and correlated strongly with circulating CD8+ T-cell counts.

The source of this sequence is a human donor with chronic lymphocytic leukemia. The specimen comprised PBMCs, sampled after 24 months of ibrutinib treatment.

The CDR3 reads CASSIQLDQAYEQYF. The DNA sequence follows: TGCGCCAGTAGTATTCAACTAGATCAAGCCTACGAGCAGTACTTC. The V and J genes are TRBV5-1 and TRBJ2-7; TRBD2 might be the D gene, on 5 matching bases. Trimming takes 8 bases from V and 2 bases from J, and the germline ends sit 20 bases apart. Counted from cysteine to phenylalanine, this CDR3 has 15 amino acids. Kept here is only the CDR3 DNA, which spans 45 bases and is read in frame from base 1. CDR1 SGHRS and CDR2 YFSETQ are derived from the germline V gene.